Listed here is a single T cell receptor beta chain. No antigen is known for it. A J-beta primer mix and a sample-barcoded 5' primer were used in a second PCR of about 7 to 12 cycles. One entry per CDR3 protein, called by TCRdb with MiXCR from the 5' RACE reads. The sample holds hundreds of thousands of distinct CDR3 sequences; 20% to 30% are singletons and the top ten take about 3%. This specimen belongs to a study of blood T cells in healthy people across ages. Study-wide results and limits: Possibly confounding the expanded clonotype changes was the fact that donor CMV status was unknown.

Sample donors were healthy Caucasian individuals that came from Russia, aged roughly 6 to 100. Trimming took 2 bases from V and 4 from J, leaving 19 bases between them. The V gene's germline CDR1 is LNHNV and CDR2 YYDKDF (reference sequence). The CDR3 sequence is 17 residues long. The sample was also linked to a second study, of T cells of mothers and their children. That source notes: Whether related or unrelated, pairs show similar shaping of TCR recombination output by thymic selection. The study found slightly higher but non-significant overlap in related versus unrelated mother-child pairs.

The origin of this receptor is a boy younger than 18 in good health. The chain uses TRBV15 and TRBJ2-3, with D maybe TRBD1 (6 bases). The specimen was blood. The CDR3 reads CATSRQGGRPRSDTQYF. The DNA for the CDR3 is TGTGCCACCAGCAGACAAGGGGGACGGCCCCGGTCAGATACGCAGTATTTT.